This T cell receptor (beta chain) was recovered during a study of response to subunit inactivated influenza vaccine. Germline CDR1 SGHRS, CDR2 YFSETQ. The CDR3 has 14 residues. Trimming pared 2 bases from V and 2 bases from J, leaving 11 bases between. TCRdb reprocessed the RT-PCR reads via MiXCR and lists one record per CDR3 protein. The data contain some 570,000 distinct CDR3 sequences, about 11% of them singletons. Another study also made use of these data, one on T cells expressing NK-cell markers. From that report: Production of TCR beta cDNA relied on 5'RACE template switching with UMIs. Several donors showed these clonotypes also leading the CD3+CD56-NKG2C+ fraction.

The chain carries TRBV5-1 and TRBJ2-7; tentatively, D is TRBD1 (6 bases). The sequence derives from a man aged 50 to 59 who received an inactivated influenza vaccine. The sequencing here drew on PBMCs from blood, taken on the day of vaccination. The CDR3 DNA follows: TGCGCCAGCAGCTTAGTGGACAGAACCTACGAGCAGTACTTC. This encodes CASSLVDRTYEQYF.